Below, 17 T cell receptor beta chains from the same sample are listed, as sequenced in a study of shared clonotypes between healthy human individuals. Generated by immunoSEQ multiplex PCR, the TCRdb table keeps only in-frame clones and is missing some. This repertoire shows more than 2 million clones, 90% to 95% found once; its top ten account for more than 0.1%. Input material: naive CD4+ T cells sorted from blood. Subset described: CD45RA+ positively selected. These receptors originate from a man between 18 and 29 years old in good health.

The rearrangement links TRBV30 to TRBJ2-2; TRBD1 aligns across 7 bases. This CDR3 region has 15 residues. Germline V gene lookup returns CDR1 GTSNPN and CDR2 SVGIG (reference sequence). With 5 bases clipped from V and 5 bases from J, the junction kept 11 bases outside the gene matches. The CDR3 loop is CAWGKQGSRTGELFF. The CDR3 DNA reads TGTGCCTGGGGGAAACAGGGGAGTAGGACCGGGGAGCTGTTTTTT.

V usage is TRBV7-6 and J usage is TRBJ2-3; 8 bases map to TRBD1. Trimming cost V 4 bases and J 6 bases; bases outside gene matches: 3. The germline V gene encodes CDR1 SGHVS and CDR2 FNYEAQ. This CDR3 spans 13 amino acids. The CDR3 DNA sequence: TGTGCCAGCAGCTCAGGGGGCTGGGATACGCAGTATTTT. It encodes CASSSGGWDTQYF.

This chain links TRBV5-1 with TRBJ2-5; TRBD1 matches 8 bases. The CDR3 has 15 residues. Germline V gene lookup returns CDR1 SGHRS and CDR2 YFSETQ. J was trimmed by 4 bases and V by 0 bases; bases with no gene match: 5. This chain's CDR3 is CASSLGQGQVETQYF. CDR3 in DNA: TGCGCCAGCAGCTTGGGACAGGGGCAGGTAGAGACCCAGTACTTC.

This sequence joins TRBV5-1 and TRBJ2-7; D gene ambiguous. Germline CDR1 reads SGHRS; CDR2 reads YFSETQ. The CDR3 runs to 16 residues. V dropped 3 bases and J dropped 3 bases, with 19 bases sitting between them. The CDR3 DNA reads as TGCGCCAGCAGCTCCGCAGGTAACAACTACTTCTACGAGCAGTACTTC. This sequence encodes CASSSAGNNYFYEQYF.

This clone was observed a single time. The chain employs TRBV7-6 and TRBJ1-2; no clear D gene. The CDR3 is 14 amino acids. Looked up from germline, CDR1 is SGHVS and CDR2 is FNYEAQ. V was clipped by 5 bases and J by 3 bases, with 13 bases between them. CDR3 sequence (DNA): TGTGCCAGCAGCCCGTTCGAGGCGGACTATGGCTACACCTTC. This gives the protein CASSPFEADYGYTF. The whole variable domain, filled in from reference TRBV7-6 and TRBJ1-2, reads GAGVSQSPRYKVTKRGQDVALRCDPISGHVSLYWYRQALGQGPEFLTYFNYEAQQDKSGLPNDRFSAERPEGSISTLTIQRTEQRDSAMYRCASSPFEADYGYTFGSGTRLTVV.

V and J are TRBV5-4 and TRBJ2-5, with a weak D call TRBD1 (5 bases). CDR3 length: 15 amino acids. The germline V and J ends were trimmed by 0 bases and 4 bases, with 13 bases remaining between them. Per germline, CDR1 SGHNT and CDR2 YYREEE (reference sequence). The CDR3 region has the DNA TGTGCCAGCAGCTTGGACCCAGGGTGGACAGAGACCCAGTACTTC. As protein: CASSLDPGWTETQYF.

The chain is built from TRBV4-3 and TRBJ1-1; D unresolved. The V gene's germline CDR1 is LGHNA and CDR2 YSLEER. The CDR3 totals 14 residues. The V and J ends lost 4 bases and 7 bases respectively, with 16 bases between them. The CDR3 loop is CASSRRSIVDEAFF. DNA of the CDR3: TGCGCCAGCAGCCGCAGGAGTATCGTGGATGAAGCTTTCTTT.

The rearrangement links TRBV6-1 to TRBJ1-2; 10 bases fit TRBD1. The CDR3 sequence is 13 residues long. Germline-derived CDR1 and CDR2 are MNHNS and SASEGT. Losses at the gene ends were 7 bases for V and 4 bases for J; bases not matched to a gene: 3. CDR3 loop: CASTRTGGYGYTF. The CDR3 DNA sequence: TGTGCCAGCACCAGGACAGGGGGCTATGGCTACACCTTC.

The rearrangement uses TRBV11-2 and TRBJ2-2, with 7 positions matching TRBD1. The V and J ends lost 5 bases and 6 bases, in that order; junction bases with no gene match: 9. CDR3 size: 15 residues. The germline gives CDR1 SGHAT, CDR2 FQNNGV. The CDR3 sequence: CASSVDRVYSGELFF. DNA of the CDR3: TGTGCCAGCAGCGTTGACAGGGTTTATTCCGGGGAGCTGTTTTTT.

The chain couples TRBV5-1 to TRBJ2-3; D call uncertain. Germline assignment: CDR1 SGHRS and CDR2 YFSETQ. This CDR3 is 15 amino acids long. The ends were cut back, 0 bases at V and 5 bases at J, with 13 bases in the middle. DNA for the CDR3: TGCGCCAGCAGCTTGGAAGGCGGAAAATTAGATACGCAGTATTTT. It specifies CASSLEGGKLDTQYF.

The chain recombines TRBV7-9 with TRBJ1-4; D is unresolved. V dropped 1 base and J dropped 8 bases, with 8 bases sitting between them. This CDR3 region has 13 residues. Germline CDR1 is SEHNR and CDR2 is FQNEAQ (reference sequence). This CDR3 is CASSLEGWEKLFF. In DNA form, the CDR3 reads TGTGCCAGCAGCTTAGAGGGTTGGGAAAAACTGTTTTTT.

The rearrangement uses TRBV5-1 and TRBJ2-7, with D hard to call. Trimming removed 4 bases at V and 4 bases at J, with 18 bases between. The CDR3 covers 15 residues. CDR1 and CDR2 from the germline V gene are SGHRS and YFSETQ. CDR3 in amino acids: CASSPAVGTEYEQYF. The CDR3 coding sequence is TGCGCCAGCAGCCCGGCCGTGGGTACGGAATACGAGCAGTACTTC.

This chain connects TRBV14 to TRBJ2-5; D is ambiguous. There are 12 residues in the CDR3. Germline-derived CDR1 and CDR2 are SGHDN and FVKESK. The V gene lost 4 bases and the J gene lost 6 bases, with 9 bases spanning the gap. The CDR3 DNA is TGTGCCAGCAGCCCCTTCGGCCAGACCCAGTACTTC. Its protein product is CASSPFGQTQYF.

This clone was observed once. The V gene is TRBV5-4, the J gene TRBJ1-1; 11 bases align to TRBD1. After removal of 4 bases from V and 4 bases from J, the junction contained 6 bases not matched to a gene. This CDR3 spans 15 amino acids. Germline CDR1 SGHNT, CDR2 YYREEE (reference sequence). The CDR3 region is CASSAVGTGGTEAFF. The DNA of the CDR3 is TGTGCCAGCAGCGCGGTCGGGACAGGGGGCACTGAAGCTTTCTTT.

Regarding this clone: Additional DNA sequences in this sample encode the identical CDR3. The chain's CDR3 is CASSQDSSYNEQFF. CDR3 nucleotide sequence: TGCGCCAGCAGCCAGGATAGCTCCTACAATGAGCAGTTCTTC. This chain joins TRBV5-1 and TRBJ2-1; D gene unclear. V shed 4 bases and J shed 0 bases, with 8 bases lying between them. This CDR3 is 14 amino acids long. CDR1 is SGHRS and CDR2 is YFSETQ in the germline V gene.

The chain links TRBV7-6 to TRBJ1-1; 8 bases map to TRBD1. Germline CDR1 and CDR2: SGHVS and FNYEAQ. The CDR3 runs to 14 residues. Losses at the gene ends were 2 bases for V and 1 base for J; bases not matched to a gene: 0. CDR3 loop: CASSLQGANTEAFF. The CDR3 DNA follows: TGTGCCAGCAGCTTACAGGGGGCGAACACTGAAGCTTTCTTT.

About this clone: The same CDR3 arises from other DNA sequences in this sample as well. The chain is built from TRBV5-1 and TRBJ1-6; possible D gene TRBD1, 5 bases. V dropped 3 bases and J dropped 6 bases, with 10 bases sitting between them. Germline CDR1 reads SGHRS; CDR2 reads YFSETQ. CDR3 length equals 14 residues. CDR3 nucleotides: TGCGCCAGCAGCTCGGGGCAGGGTAATTCACCCCTCCACTTT. Its translation: CASSSGQGNSPLHF.